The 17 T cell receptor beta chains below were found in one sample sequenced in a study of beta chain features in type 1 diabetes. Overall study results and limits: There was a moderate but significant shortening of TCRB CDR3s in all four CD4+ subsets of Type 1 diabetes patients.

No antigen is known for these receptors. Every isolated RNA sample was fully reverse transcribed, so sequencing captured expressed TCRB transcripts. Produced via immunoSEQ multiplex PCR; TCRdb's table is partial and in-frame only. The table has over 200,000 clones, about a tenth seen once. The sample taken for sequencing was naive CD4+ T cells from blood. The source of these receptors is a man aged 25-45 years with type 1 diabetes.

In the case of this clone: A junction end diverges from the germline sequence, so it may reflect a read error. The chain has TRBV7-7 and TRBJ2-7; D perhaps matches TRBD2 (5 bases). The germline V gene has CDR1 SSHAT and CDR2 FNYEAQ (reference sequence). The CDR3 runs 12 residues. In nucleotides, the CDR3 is TGTGCTAGCAGCCCAGGAGGCCCCGAGCAGTACTTC. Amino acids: CASSPGGPEQYF.

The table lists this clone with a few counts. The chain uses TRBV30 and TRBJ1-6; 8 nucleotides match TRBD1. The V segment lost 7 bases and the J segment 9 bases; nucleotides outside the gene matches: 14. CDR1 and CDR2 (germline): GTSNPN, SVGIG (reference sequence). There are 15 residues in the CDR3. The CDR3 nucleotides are TGTGCCTCCAGGGGACAGGCGGGGGAGGGTTCACCCCTCCACTTT. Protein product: CASRGQAGEGSPLHF.

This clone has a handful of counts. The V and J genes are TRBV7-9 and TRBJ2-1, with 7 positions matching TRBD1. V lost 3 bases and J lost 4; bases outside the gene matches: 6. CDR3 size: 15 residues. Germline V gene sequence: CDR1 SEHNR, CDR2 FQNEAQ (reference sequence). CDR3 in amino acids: CASSFSGRGYNEQFF. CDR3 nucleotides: TGTGCCAGCAGCTTTTCGGGCAGGGGGTACAATGAGCAGTTCTTC.

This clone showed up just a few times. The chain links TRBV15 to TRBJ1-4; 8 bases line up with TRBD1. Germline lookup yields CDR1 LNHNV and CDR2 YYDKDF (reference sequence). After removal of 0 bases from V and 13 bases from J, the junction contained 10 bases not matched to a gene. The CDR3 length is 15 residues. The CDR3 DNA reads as TGTGCCACCAGCAGAGATCGACCACTTACAGGGGGACTGTTTTTT. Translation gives CATSRDRPLTGGLFF. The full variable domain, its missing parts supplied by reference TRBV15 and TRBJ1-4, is DAMVIQNPRYQVTQFGKPVTLSCSQTLNHNVMYWYQQKSSQAPKLLFHYYDKDFNNEADTPDNFQSRRPNTSFCFLDIRSPGLGDTAMYLCATSRDRPLTGGLFFGSGTQLSVL.

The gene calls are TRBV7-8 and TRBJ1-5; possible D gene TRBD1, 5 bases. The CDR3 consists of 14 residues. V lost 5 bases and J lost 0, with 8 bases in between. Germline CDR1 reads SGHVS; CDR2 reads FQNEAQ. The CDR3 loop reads CASSPDSSNQPQHF. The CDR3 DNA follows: TGTGCCAGCAGCCCTGACAGTAGCAATCAGCCCCAGCATTTT.

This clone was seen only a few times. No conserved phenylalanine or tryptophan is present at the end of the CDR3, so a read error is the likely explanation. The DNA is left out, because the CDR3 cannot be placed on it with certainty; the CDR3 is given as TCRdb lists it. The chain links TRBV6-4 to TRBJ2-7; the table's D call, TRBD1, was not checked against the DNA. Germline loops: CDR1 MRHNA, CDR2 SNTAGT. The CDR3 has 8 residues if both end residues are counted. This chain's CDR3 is CASLTVPL.

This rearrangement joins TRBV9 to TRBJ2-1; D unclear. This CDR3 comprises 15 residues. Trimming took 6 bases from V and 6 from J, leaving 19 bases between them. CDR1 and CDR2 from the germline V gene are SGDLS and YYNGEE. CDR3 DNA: TGTGCCAGCACCCGAGGCGCAATGCCAACCAATGAGCAGTTCTTC. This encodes CASTRGAMPTNEQFF.

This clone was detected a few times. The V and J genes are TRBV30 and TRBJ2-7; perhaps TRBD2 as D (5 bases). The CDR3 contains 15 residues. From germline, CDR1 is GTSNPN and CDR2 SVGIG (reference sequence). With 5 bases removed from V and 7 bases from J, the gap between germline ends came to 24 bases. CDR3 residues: CAWARSVSGSGEQYF. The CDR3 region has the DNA TGTGCCTGGGCAAGATCCGTCTCTGGGTCGGGAGAGCAGTACTTC.

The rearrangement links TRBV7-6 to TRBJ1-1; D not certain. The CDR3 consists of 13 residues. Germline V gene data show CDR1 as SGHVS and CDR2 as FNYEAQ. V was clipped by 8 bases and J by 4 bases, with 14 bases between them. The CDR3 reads CASGSLGVTEAFF. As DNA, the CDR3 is TGTGCCAGCGGATCCCTAGGAGTCACTGAAGCTTTCTTT.

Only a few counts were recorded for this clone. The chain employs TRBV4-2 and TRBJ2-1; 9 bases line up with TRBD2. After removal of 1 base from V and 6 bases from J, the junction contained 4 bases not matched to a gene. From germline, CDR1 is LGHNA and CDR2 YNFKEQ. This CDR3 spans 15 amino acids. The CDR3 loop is CASSQASGGFNEQFF. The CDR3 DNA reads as TGTGCCAGCAGCCAAGCCAGCGGGGGGTTCAATGAGCAGTTCTTC.

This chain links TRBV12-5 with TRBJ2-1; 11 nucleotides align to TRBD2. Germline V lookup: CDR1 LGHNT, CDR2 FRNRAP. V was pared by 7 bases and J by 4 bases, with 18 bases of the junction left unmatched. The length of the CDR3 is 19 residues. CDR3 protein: CASATWNVAGGPRYNEQFF. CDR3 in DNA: TGTGCTAGTGCCACCTGGAACGTAGCGGGGGGGCCTCGGTACAATGAGCAGTTCTTC. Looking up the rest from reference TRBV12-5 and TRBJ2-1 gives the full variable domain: DARVTQTPRHKVTEMGQEVTMRCQPILGHNTVFWYRQTMMQGLELLAYFRNRAPLDDSGMPKDRFSAEMPDATLATLKIQPSEPRDSAVYFCASATWNVAGGPRYNEQFFGPGTRLTVL.

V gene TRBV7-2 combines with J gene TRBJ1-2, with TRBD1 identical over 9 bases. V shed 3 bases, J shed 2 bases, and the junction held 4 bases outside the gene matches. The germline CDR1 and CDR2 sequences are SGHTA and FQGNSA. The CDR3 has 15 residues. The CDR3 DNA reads TGTGCCAGCAGCTTTTTGGGACAGGGCAACTATGGCTACACCTTC. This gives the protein CASSFLGQGNYGYTF.

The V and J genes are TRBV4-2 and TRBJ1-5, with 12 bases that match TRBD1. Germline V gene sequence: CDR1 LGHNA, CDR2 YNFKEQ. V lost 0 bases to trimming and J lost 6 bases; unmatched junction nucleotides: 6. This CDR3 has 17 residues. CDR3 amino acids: CASSQEGTGGASQPQHF. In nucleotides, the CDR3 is TGTGCCAGCAGCCAAGAAGGGACAGGGGGCGCGAGTCAGCCCCAGCATTTT.

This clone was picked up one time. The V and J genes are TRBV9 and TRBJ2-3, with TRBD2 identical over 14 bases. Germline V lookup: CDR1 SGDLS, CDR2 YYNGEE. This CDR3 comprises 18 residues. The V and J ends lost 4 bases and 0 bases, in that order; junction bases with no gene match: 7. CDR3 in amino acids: CASSPGLAGGRSTDTQYF. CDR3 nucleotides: TGTGCCAGCAGCCCAGGACTAGCGGGGGGCCGAAGCACAGATACGCAGTATTTT.

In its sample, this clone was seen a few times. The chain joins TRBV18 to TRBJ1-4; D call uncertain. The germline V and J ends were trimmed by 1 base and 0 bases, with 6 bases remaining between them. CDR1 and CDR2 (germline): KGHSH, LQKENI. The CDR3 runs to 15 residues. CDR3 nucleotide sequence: TGTGCCAGCTCACCACAGCGGACAACTAATGAAAAACTGTTTTTT. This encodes CASSPQRTTNEKLFF.

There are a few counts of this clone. CDR3 in DNA: TGTGCCAGCAGCTTGGGACAAGGGACAGTTGGGTATGGCTACACCTTC. Its protein product is CASSLGQGTVGYGYTF. The gene calls are TRBV5-6 and TRBJ1-2; 7 bases map to TRBD1. Germline CDR1 reads SGHDT; CDR2 reads YYEEEE. The V and J ends lost 0 bases and 5 bases, in that order; junction bases with no gene match: 10. This CDR3 comprises 16 residues.

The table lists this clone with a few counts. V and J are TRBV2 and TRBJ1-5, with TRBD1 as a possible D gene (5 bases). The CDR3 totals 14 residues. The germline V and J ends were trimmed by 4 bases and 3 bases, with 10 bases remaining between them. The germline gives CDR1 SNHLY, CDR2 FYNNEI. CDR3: CASSGTRFNQPQHF. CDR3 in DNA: TGTGCCAGCAGTGGGACAAGGTTCAATCAGCCCCAGCATTTT.